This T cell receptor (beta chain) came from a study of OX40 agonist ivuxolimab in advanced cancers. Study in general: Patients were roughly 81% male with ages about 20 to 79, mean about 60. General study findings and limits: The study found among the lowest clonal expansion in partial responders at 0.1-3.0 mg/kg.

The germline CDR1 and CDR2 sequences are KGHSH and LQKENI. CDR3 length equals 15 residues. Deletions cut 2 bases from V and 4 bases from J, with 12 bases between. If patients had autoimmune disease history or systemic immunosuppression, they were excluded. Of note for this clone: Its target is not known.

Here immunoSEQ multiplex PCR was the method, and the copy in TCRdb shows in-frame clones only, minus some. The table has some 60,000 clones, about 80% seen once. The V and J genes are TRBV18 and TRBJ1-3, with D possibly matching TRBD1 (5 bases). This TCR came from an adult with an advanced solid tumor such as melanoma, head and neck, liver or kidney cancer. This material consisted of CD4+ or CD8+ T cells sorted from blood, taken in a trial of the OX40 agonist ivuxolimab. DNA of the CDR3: TGTGCCAGCTCACCATCCGCAGGGACGGGAAACACCATATATTTT. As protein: CASSPSAGTGNTIYF.